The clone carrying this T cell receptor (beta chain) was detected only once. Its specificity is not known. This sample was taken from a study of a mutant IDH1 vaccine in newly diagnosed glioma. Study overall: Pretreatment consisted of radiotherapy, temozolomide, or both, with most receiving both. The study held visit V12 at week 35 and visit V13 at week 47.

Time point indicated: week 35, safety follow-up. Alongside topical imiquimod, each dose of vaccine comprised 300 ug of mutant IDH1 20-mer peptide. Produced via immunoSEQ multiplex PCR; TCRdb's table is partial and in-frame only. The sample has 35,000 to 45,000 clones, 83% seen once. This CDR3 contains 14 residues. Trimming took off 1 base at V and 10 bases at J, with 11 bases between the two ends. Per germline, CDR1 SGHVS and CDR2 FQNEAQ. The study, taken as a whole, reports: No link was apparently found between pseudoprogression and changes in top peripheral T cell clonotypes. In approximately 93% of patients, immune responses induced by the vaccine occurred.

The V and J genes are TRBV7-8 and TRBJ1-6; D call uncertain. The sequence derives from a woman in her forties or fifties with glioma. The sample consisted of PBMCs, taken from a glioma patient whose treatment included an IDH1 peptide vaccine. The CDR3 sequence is CASSLVSRFSPLHF. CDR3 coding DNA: TGTGCCAGCAGCTTAGTGTCCCGGTTCTCACCCCTCCACTTT.